This T cell receptor (beta chain) was identified in a study of blood T cells in healthy people across ages. The CDR3 spans 14 residues. V lost 2 bases and J 2 bases, leaving 10 bases between the germline ends. Germline lookup yields CDR1 SGHTA and CDR2 FQGNSA. Using a J-beta primer mix together with a sample-barcoded 5' primer, a second PCR was run for roughly 6 to 12 cycles. TCRdb re-called the 5' RACE reads with MiXCR, one entry per CDR3 protein. This sample has hundreds of thousands of distinct CDR3 sequences, with under 45% found just once. Every sample had a minimum of 7 million PBMCs isolated. The receptor was isolated from a man aged 55 to 70 in good health. This rearrangement joins TRBV7-2 to TRBJ2-7; D is uncertain. Sample: blood. The CDR3 sequence: CASSLSTPPYEQYF. CDR3 DNA: TGTGCCAGCAGCTTATCGACTCCTCCCTACGAGCAGTACTTC.